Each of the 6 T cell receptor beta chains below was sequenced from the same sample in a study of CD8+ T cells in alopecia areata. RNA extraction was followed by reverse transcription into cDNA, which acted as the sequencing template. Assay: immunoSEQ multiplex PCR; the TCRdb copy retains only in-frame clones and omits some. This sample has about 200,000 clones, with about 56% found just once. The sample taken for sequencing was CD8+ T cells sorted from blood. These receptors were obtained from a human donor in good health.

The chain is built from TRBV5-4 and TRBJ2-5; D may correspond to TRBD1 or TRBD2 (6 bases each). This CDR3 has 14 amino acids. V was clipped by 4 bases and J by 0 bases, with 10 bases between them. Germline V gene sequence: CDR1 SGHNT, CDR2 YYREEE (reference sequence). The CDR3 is CASSRRGNQETQYF. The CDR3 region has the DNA TGTGCCAGCAGCCGGAGGGGGAACCAAGAGACCCAGTACTTC. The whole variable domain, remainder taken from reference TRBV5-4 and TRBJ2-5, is ETGVTQSPTHLIKTRGQQVTLRCSSQSGHNTVSWYQQALGQGPQFIFQYYREEENGRGNFPPRFSGLQFPNYSSELNVNALELDDSALYLCASSRRGNQETQYFGPGTRLLVL.

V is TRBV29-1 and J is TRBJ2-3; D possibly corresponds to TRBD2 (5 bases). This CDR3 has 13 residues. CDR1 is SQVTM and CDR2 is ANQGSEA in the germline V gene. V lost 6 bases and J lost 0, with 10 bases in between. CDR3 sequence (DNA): TGCAGCGTCGGCGAGGGCAGCACAGATACGCAGTATTTT. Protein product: CSVGEGSTDTQYF.

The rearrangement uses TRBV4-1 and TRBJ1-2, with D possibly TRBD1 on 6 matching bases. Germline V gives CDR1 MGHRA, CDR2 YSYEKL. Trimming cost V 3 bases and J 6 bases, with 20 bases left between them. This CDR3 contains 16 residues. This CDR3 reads CASSHPTGSGTDGYTF. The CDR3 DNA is TGCGCCAGCAGCCATCCGACAGGATCAGGAACTGATGGCTACACCTTC.

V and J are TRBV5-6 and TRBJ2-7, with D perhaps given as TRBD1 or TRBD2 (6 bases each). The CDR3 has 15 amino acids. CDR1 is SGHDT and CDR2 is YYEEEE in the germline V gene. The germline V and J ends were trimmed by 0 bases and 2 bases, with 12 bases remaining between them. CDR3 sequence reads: CASSLDGGGTYEQYF. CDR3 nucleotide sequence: TGTGCCAGCAGCTTGGACGGGGGCGGGACCTACGAGCAGTACTTC.

The CDR3 region has the DNA TGTGCCAGCCGGGGACAGCCCAATAACTATGGCTACACCTTC. This sequence encodes CASRGQPNNYGYTF. The gene calls are TRBV27 and TRBJ1-2, with TRBD1 identical over 7 bases. With V trimmed by 8 bases and J by 1 base, 7 bases remained unmatched. The CDR3 loop spans 14 amino acids. Germline V gives CDR1 MNHEY, CDR2 SMNVEV (reference sequence).

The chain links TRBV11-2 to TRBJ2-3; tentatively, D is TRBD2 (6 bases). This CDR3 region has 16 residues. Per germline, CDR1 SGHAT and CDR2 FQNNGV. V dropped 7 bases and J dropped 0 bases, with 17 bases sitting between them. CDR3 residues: CASIQSRGISTDTQYF. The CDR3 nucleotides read TGTGCCAGCATCCAAAGTCGGGGGATAAGCACAGATACGCAGTATTTT. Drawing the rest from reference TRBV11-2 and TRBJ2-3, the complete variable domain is EAGVAQSPRYKIIEKRQSVAFWCNPISGHATLYWYQQILGQGPKLLIQFQNNGVVDDSQLPKDRFSAERLKGVDSTLKIQPAKLEDSAVYLCASIQSRGISTDTQYFGPGTRLTVL.